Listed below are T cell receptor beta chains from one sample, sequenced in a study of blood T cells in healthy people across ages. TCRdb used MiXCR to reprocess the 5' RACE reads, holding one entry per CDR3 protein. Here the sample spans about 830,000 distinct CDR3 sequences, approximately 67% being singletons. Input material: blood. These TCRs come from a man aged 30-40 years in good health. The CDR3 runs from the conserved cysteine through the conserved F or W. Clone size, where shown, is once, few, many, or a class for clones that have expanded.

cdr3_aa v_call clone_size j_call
CSVTDRGNTQYF TRBV29-1 many TRBJ2-3
CSARDGTGKNIQYF TRBV20-1 few TRBJ2-4
CASSDPSSQGGEQFF TRBV9 few TRBJ2-1
CASSQGAYRGMDEQYF TRBV4-2 few TRBJ2-7
CASSPTGEGTQYF TRBV4-3 NA TRBJ2-3
CASSLVGGGNQPQHF TRBV12-3/TRBV12-4 NA TRBJ1-5
CASSKVGGTVLYNEQFF TRBV27 NA TRBJ2-1
CASSLGVLGTGDYGYTF TRBV7-8 NA TRBJ1-2
CASSSTLQGSPYEQYF TRBV7-9 NA TRBJ2-7
CASSISGTGASEQYF TRBV9 once TRBJ2-7
CASSFNTDKSHEQYF TRBV7-2 NA TRBJ2-7
CASSVDTGGAIYGYTF TRBV9 once TRBJ1-2
CAISEWSSGGYNEQFF TRBV10-3 NA TRBJ2-1
CASSPVGQRSTDTQYF TRBV12-3/TRBV12-4 NA TRBJ2-3
CSGGSNTEAFF TRBV29-1 NA TRBJ1-1
CASSDSSYNEQFF TRBV6-2/TRBV6-3 NA TRBJ2-1
CASSSYAGTEAFF TRBV6-1 few TRBJ1-1
CASSSGLFGNTEAFF TRBV5-1 NA TRBJ1-1
CASTPRGANYGYTF TRBV9 NA TRBJ1-2
CASSQNSGTGINEQYF TRBV18 NA NA
CASSVRASRGEQYF TRBV25-1 NA TRBJ2-7
CSVDSHYTDTQYF TRBV29-1 many TRBJ2-3
CASTTGARVDGYTF TRBV6-5 NA TRBJ1-2
CSVRQDYYEQYF TRBV29-1 few TRBJ2-7
CASGAQADPNEKLFF TRBV28 NA TRBJ1-4
CASSPDIYSYEQYF TRBV5-1 NA TRBJ2-7
CASSLDRGAGELFF TRBV7-2 NA TRBJ2-2
CASSPGGEPYEQYF TRBV18 NA TRBJ2-7
CASSVKENQPQHF TRBV12-3/TRBV12-4 NA TRBJ1-5
CASSFPGSTPILYNEQFF TRBV28 few TRBJ2-1
CASSSTRKGPSYEQYF TRBV28 NA NA
CSVAGTSASSYEQYF TRBV29-1 NA TRBJ2-7
CASSVESGTPDTQYF TRBV9 once TRBJ2-3
CASSIHPRGGSYNEQFF TRBV27 NA TRBJ2-1
CASSDGTSGGYF TRBV12-3/TRBV12-4 NA TRBJ2-3
CASSVGQGGYNEQFF TRBV9 few TRBJ2-1
CASRASDREVGEAFF TRBV6-5 NA TRBJ1-1
CSGSLGGRETQYF TRBV20-1 NA TRBJ2-5
CASSFNRDQPQHF TRBV12-3/TRBV12-4 NA TRBJ1-5
CATSKGDRLRMDTQYF TRBV15 NA TRBJ2-3
CSARDLQYPLGNQPQHF TRBV20-1 NA TRBJ1-5
CASSEAGTGGAGANVLTF TRBV2 NA TRBJ2-6
CSAEGGAAKRSVQFF TRBV29-1 NA TRBJ2-1
CSARDQGGSYEQYF TRBV20-1 NA TRBJ2-7
CASSSRDRSPVGYTF TRBV7-9 few TRBJ1-2
CASNRVSTEAFF TRBV6-2/TRBV6-3 NA TRBJ1-1
CASNPFQEETQYF TRBV7-2 NA TRBJ2-5
CSARDPFGTGASYEQYF TRBV20-1 many TRBJ2-7
CASSLGGPDRHIQYF TRBV5-1 few TRBJ2-4
CASSPGRPPAGELFF TRBV7-9 NA TRBJ2-2
CSARDLDGGSYGYTF TRBV20-1 many TRBJ1-2